This T cell receptor beta chain emerged from a study of blood T cell repertoires in COVID-19. Looking at the study overall: Samples representing acute and convalescent COVID-19 were sourced from the United States, Italy and Spain.

J was trimmed by 6 bases and V by 3 bases; bases with no gene match: 8. The length of the CDR3 is 14 residues. Germline V gives CDR1 GTSNPN, CDR2 SVGIG (reference sequence). This clone was counted between two and nine times. Repertoires were generated with immunoSEQ multiplex PCR, while TCRdb's copy carries only in-frame clones and drops some. The table has fewer than 350,000 clones, roughly 90% seen once. The V gene is TRBV30, the J gene TRBJ2-1; 7 bases agree with TRBD2. Material: peripheral blood. The clonotype originates from a woman under 40 with COVID-19, enrolled during active disease. CDR3 region: CAWRFSGILNEQFF. The CDR3 region has the DNA TGTGCCTGGAGGTTCAGCGGGATCCTCAATGAGCAGTTCTTC.